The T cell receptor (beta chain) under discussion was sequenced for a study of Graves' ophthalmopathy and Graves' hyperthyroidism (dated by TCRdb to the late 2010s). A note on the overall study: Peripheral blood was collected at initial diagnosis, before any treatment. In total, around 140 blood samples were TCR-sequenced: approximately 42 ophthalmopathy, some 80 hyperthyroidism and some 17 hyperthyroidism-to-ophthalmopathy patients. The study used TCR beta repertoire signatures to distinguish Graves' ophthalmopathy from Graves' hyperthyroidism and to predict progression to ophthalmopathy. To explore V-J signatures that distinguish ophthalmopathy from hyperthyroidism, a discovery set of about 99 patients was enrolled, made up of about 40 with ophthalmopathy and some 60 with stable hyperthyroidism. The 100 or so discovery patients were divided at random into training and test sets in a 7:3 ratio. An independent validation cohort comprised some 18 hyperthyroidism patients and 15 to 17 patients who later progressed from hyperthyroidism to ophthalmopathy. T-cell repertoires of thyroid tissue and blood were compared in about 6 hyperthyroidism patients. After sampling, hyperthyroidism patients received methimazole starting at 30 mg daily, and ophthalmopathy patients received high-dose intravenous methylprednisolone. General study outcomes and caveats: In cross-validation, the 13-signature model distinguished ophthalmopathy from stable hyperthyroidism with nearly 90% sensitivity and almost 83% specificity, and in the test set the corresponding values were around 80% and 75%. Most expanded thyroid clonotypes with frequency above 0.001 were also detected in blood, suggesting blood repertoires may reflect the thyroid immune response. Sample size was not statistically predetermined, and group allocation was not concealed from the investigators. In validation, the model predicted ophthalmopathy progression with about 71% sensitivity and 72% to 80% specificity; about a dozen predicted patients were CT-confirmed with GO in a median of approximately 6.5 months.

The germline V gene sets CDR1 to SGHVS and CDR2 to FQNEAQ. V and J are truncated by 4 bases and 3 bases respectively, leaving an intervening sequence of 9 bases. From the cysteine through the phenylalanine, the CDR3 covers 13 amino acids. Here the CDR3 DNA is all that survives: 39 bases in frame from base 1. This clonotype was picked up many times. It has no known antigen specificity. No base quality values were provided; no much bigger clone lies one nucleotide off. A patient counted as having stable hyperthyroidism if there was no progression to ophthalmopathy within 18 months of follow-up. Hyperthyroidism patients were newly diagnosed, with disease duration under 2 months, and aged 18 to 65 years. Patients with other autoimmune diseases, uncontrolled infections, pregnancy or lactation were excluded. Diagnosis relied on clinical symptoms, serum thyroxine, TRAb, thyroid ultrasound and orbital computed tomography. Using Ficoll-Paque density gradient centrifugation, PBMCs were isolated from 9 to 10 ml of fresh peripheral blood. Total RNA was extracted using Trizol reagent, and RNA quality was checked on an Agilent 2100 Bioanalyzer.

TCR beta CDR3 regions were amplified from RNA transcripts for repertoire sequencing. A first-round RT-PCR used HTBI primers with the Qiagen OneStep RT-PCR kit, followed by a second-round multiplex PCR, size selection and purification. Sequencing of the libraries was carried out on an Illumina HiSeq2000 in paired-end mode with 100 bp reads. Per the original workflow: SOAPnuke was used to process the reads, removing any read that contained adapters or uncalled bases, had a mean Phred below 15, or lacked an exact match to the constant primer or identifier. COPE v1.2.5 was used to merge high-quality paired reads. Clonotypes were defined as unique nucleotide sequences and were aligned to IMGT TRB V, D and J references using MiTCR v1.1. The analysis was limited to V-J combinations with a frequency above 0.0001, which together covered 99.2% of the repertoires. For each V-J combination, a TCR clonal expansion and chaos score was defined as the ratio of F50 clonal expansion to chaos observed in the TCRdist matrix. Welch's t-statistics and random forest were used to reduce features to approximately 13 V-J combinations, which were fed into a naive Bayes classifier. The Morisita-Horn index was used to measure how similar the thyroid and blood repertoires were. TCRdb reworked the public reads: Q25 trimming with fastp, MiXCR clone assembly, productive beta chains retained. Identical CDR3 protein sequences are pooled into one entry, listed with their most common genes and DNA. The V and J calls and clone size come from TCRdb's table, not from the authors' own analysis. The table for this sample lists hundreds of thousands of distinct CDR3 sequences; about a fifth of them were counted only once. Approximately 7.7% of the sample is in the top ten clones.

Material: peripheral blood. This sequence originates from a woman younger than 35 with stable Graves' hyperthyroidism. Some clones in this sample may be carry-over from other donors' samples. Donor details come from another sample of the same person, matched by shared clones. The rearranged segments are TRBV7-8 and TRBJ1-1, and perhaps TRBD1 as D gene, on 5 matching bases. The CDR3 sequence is CASSSTVDTEAFF. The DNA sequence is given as TGTGCCAGCAGCTCGACAGTAGACACTGAAGCTTTCTTT.